The sequence of this T cell receptor (beta chain) was determined in a study of spatial heterogeneity in lung cancer. Study in general: TCR and UMI combinations that were unique each appeared, on average, more than ten times in raw reads.

Time point of the sample: sample taken at primary tumor resection. Sequencing was performed on whole RNA extracted from tumor and nontumor lung tissue, or from frozen PBMC, and the material was left unsorted. This clonotype counts as large (0.1 to 1%). No antigen is known for it. Individually, TCR cDNA molecules were each labelled with a unique molecular identifier. TCRdb fed the 5' RACE reads into MiXCR, producing one record per CDR3 protein. The sample records about 14,000 distinct CDR3 sequences, about 4.8% being singletons. The CDR3 spans 13 residues. Per the germline V gene, CDR1 is LGHNA and CDR2 is YSLEER. V lost 0 bases to trimming and J lost 3 bases, with 4 bases between them. Points from the study as a whole: Counts of expanded intratumoral alpha and beta TCRs tracked tumor mutation counts.

The TCR was taken from a female donor with early-stage non-small cell lung cancer. Source: lung tumor tissue, taken at surgery. V usage is TRBV4-3 and J usage is TRBJ2-3; D not certain. CDR3 DNA sequence: TGCGCCAGCAGCCAAGATGAGACAGATACGCAGTATTTT. It translates to CASSQDETDTQYF.